Listed here are 30 T cell receptor beta chains from one sample, sequenced in a study of T cells in Graves' hyperthyroidism and ophthalmopathy. RNA transcripts gave rise to amplified TCR beta CDR3 regions. First-round RT-PCR targeting the TCR CDR3 was performed with the HTBI primer set. TCRdb redid the calling of the multiplex PCR reads with MiXCR, one entry per CDR3 protein. The top ten hold around half of the sample, which has under 350,000 distinct CDR3 sequences, 21% seen once. The source material was blood. Receptors were obtained from a woman in her forties or fifties with Graves' hyperthyroidism.

There are many counts of this clonotype. The chain joins TRBV20-1 to TRBJ1-6, with D possibly TRBD1 on 6 matching bases. Trimming stripped 6 bases from V and 5 bases from J, with 8 bases between. CDR1 DFQATT and CDR2 SNEGSKA come from the germline V gene (reference sequence). CDR3 length equals 12 residues. CDR3 DNA: TGCAGTGCCAACAGGGATAATTCACCCCTCCACTTT. It specifies CSANRDNSPLHF.

In DNA form, the CDR3 reads TGTGCCAGCTCCCCCTCGACAGGGCGGGAGACCCAGTACTTC. Encoded protein: CASSPSTGRETQYF. The gene calls are TRBV27 and TRBJ2-5; 7 bases align to TRBD1. The CDR3 covers 14 residues. V lost 8 bases to trimming and J lost 5 bases; unmatched junction nucleotides: 11. Germline loops: CDR1 MNHEY, CDR2 SMNVEV (reference sequence).

This clonotype has more than one count but fewer than ten. Since a much larger clone is just one base distant, this may be a read error. The V call is TRBV5-1, the J call TRBJ1-1; D is possibly TRBD1 (6 bases). Germline-derived CDR1 and CDR2 are SGHRS and YFSETQ. The CDR3 loop spans 15 amino acids. The CDR3 DNA follows: TGCGCCGGCAGCCTGGACAGTTCCCGAAAGACTGAAGCTTTCTTT. Encoded protein: CAGSLDSSRKTEAFF.

Ten or more counts support this clonotype. The chain has TRBV20-1 and TRBJ2-1; D not resolved. This CDR3 has 12 amino acids. V lost 3 bases, J lost 5 bases, and 8 bases lay in between. Germline-derived CDR1 and CDR2 are DFQATT and SNEGSKA (reference sequence). The CDR3 DNA reads TGCAGTGCTAGTCTGGCGAACAATGAGCAGTTCTTC. As protein: CSASLANNEQFF.

The chain is built from TRBV7-8 and TRBJ2-7, with D possibly TRBD2 on 6 matching bases. The CDR3 is made up of 14 amino acids. CDR1 SGHVS and CDR2 FQNEAQ come from the germline V gene. V lost 1 base and J lost 2, with 9 bases in between. The CDR3 DNA reads as TGTGCCAGCAGCTTAGTGGGGGGAGCCTACGAGCAGTACTTC. It specifies CASSLVGGAYEQYF.

This clonotype was picked up many times. The V call is TRBV11-2, the J call TRBJ1-1, with a possible D match to TRBD1 (5 bases). The CDR3 extends over 14 amino acids. The V gene's germline CDR1 is SGHAT and CDR2 FQNNGV. Trimming shortened V by 2 bases and J by 2 bases, and 9 bases separated the two germline ends. DNA of the CDR3: TGTGCCAGCAGCTTAATGCAGGGAAACACTGAAGCTTTCTTT. Its protein product is CASSLMQGNTEAFF.

This clonotype was seen many times. The chain has TRBV28 and TRBJ2-3; maybe TRBD2 (6 bases). Germline V gives CDR1 MDHEN, CDR2 SYDVKM. The CDR3 is 15 amino acids. Trimming left V 2 bases short and J 4 bases short, with 13 bases between. This chain's CDR3 is CASSLIGASADTQYF. In nucleotides, the CDR3 is TGTGCCAGCAGTTTAATCGGGGCTAGCGCAGATACGCAGTATTTT.

This clonotype has ten or more counts. The rearrangement links TRBV3-1 to TRBJ1-1, with 7 bases identical to TRBD1. This CDR3 is 14 amino acids long. V was clipped by 4 bases and J by 6 bases; unmatched bases: 8. Germline assignment: CDR1 LGHDT and CDR2 YNNKEL (reference sequence). CDR3 residues: CASSRQGGRPEAFF. CDR3 nucleotides: TGTGCCAGCAGCCGTCAGGGGGGTCGCCCTGAAGCTTTCTTT.

The V and J genes are TRBV6-2 or TRBV6-3 and TRBJ2-7, with D perhaps matching TRBD1 or TRBD2 (5 bases each). The CDR3 extends over 15 amino acids. The germline CDR1 and CDR2 sequences are MNHEY and SVGEGT. Trimming cost V 8 bases and J 1 base, with 18 bases left between them. The CDR3 region is CASAPMGRQSYEQYF. The DNA of the CDR3 is TGTGCCAGCGCCCCCATGGGGAGACAGTCCTACGAGCAGTACTTC.

V usage is TRBV11-3 and J usage is TRBJ2-5; D remains unclear. CDR1 is SGHNT and CDR2 is YENEEA in the germline V gene. Trimming took off 1 base at V and 3 bases at J, with 9 bases between the two ends. The CDR3 spans 14 residues. The CDR3 reads CASSLGATKETQYF. The CDR3, as DNA: TGTGCCAGCAGCTTAGGTGCCACCAAAGAGACCCAGTACTTC.

This clonotype has at least ten counts. This chain links TRBV5-1 with TRBJ2-3; 8 bases map to TRBD2. The length of the CDR3 is 15 residues. Germline CDR1 is SGHRS and CDR2 is YFSETQ. With 3 bases clipped from V and 0 bases from J, the junction kept 3 bases outside the gene matches. This chain's CDR3 is CASSSLAASTDTQYF. CDR3 coding DNA: TGCGCCAGCAGCTCACTAGCGGCAAGCACAGATACGCAGTATTTT.

V is TRBV30 and J is TRBJ1-6; no reliable D call. This CDR3 has 17 residues. CDR1 and CDR2 (germline): GTSNPN, SVGIG (reference sequence). Trimming shortened V by 4 bases and J by 10 bases, and 26 bases separated the two germline ends. The CDR3 DNA follows: TGTGCCTGGAAAAACTTTGGGAGGCGATTCATCGGCTCACCCCTCCACTTT. Translating gives CAWKNFGRRFIGSPLHF.

This clonotype was detected many times. This chain links TRBV2 with TRBJ2-5, with D unclear. The V end lost 0 bases, the J end lost 4 bases, and 3 bases lay between the germline ends. CDR3 length: 12 amino acids. In germline, CDR1 is SNHLY, CDR2 FYNNEI. The CDR3 nucleotides are TGTGCCAGCAGTGAAGCTGGAGAGACCCAGTACTTC. Translation gives CASSEAGETQYF.

V usage is TRBV19 and J usage is TRBJ1-2; perhaps TRBD1 as D (5 bases). Per the germline V gene, CDR1 is LNHDA and CDR2 is SQIVND (reference sequence). Trimming pared 0 bases from V and 8 bases from J, leaving 13 bases between. The CDR3 is 14 amino acids. This CDR3 is CASSIEGTMSGYTF. The DNA of the CDR3 is TGTGCCAGTAGTATAGAAGGGACGATGAGCGGCTACACCTTC.

The gene calls are TRBV2 and TRBJ2-1; 7 bases line up with TRBD1. V gave up 6 bases and J gave up 4 bases; unmatched junction bases: 0. CDR1 is SNHLY, CDR2 FYNNEI, per germline. CDR3 length: 12 residues. The CDR3 DNA reads TGTGCCAGCAGGGGACAGTACAATGAGCAGTTCTTC. Amino acid sequence: CASRGQYNEQFF.

The genes are TRBV6-1 and TRBJ1-2; TRBD1 aligns across 9 bases. The germline gives CDR1 MNHNS, CDR2 SASEGT. The CDR3 runs 12 residues. The J segment lost 8 bases and the V segment lost 7 bases, leaving 5 bases of the junction unmatched. CDR3 loop: CASTRQGDGYTF. For the CDR3, the DNA is TGTGCCAGCACCCGACAGGGGGACGGCTACACCTTC.

This clonotype was picked up many times. This sequence joins TRBV3-1 and TRBJ2-5; no clear D. CDR1 and CDR2 from the germline V gene are LGHDT and YNNKEL (reference sequence). This CDR3 contains 11 residues. V shed 10 bases and J shed 1 base, with 7 bases lying between them. The CDR3 DNA reads as TGTGCCACCGGTATCCAAGAGACCCAGTACTTC. It encodes CATGIQETQYF.

In this sample, this clonotype turned up many times. This sequence joins TRBV6-1 and TRBJ2-3, with D hard to call. Trimming cost V 5 bases and J 2 bases, with 14 bases left between them. From germline, CDR1 is MNHNS and CDR2 SASEGT. The length of the CDR3 is 15 residues. The CDR3 coding sequence is TGTGCCAGCAGTCCGGGTGGGCGAAACACAGATACGCAGTATTTT. This sequence encodes CASSPGGRNTDTQYF.

There are a few counts of this clonotype. CDR3 loop: CASSWSQETQYF. Here the CDR3 DNA reads TGTGCCAGCAGTTGGTCTCAAGAGACCCAGTACTTC. V is TRBV6-1 and J is TRBJ2-5; no clear D. This CDR3 has 12 residues. CDR1 MNHNS and CDR2 SASEGT come from the germline V gene. V was cut by 5 bases and J by 2 bases, with 6 bases left in between.

This clonotype was observed a handful of times. This chain joins TRBV5-1 and TRBJ2-5, with TRBD1 identical over 7 bases. V lost 0 bases and J lost 2; bases outside the gene matches: 4. The CDR3 has 15 amino acids. The germline CDR1 and CDR2 sequences are SGHRS and YFSETQ. CDR3 sequence reads: CASSLGRDRQETQYF. The CDR3 DNA sequence: TGCGCCAGCAGCTTGGGCCGGGACAGACAAGAGACCCAGTACTTC.

Worth noting for this clonotype: This clone may be a read error of a much larger clone one base away. This sequence joins TRBV14 and TRBJ2-7, with 10 bases fitting TRBD1. Germline CDR1 and CDR2: SGHDN and FVKESK. J gave up 9 bases and V 5 bases, and 10 bases lay outside the gene matches. CDR3 length: 14 amino acids. CDR3 sequence reads: CASSLGQGNHGQYF. In DNA, the CDR3 is TGTGCCAGCAGCTTGGGACAGGGGAACCACGGGCAGTACTTC.

To note about this clonotype: Without the conserved terminal phenylalanine or tryptophan, this CDR3 likely stems from a read error. The chain is built from TRBV27 and TRBJ1-1, with D unclear. CDR1 is MNHEY and CDR2 is SMNVEV in the germline V gene (reference sequence). The CDR3 runs to 14 residues. Trimming pared 2 bases from V and 0 bases from J, leaving 7 bases between. CDR3: CASSLGEMNTEAFL. The DNA of the CDR3 is TGTGCCAGCAGTTTAGGGGAAATGAACACTGAAGCTTTCCTT.

The rearrangement uses TRBV11-2 and TRBJ1-6; D ambiguous. This CDR3 has 14 amino acids. CDR1 and CDR2 from the germline V gene are SGHAT and FQNNGV. Trimming removed 0 bases at V and 7 bases at J, with 7 bases between. The CDR3 spells CASSLDYLNSPLHF. DNA for the CDR3: TGTGCCAGCAGCTTAGATTACCTAAATTCACCCCTCCACTTT.

About this clonotype: An end of the junction does not agree with germline; a read error may underlie this. As DNA, the CDR3 is TGTGCTAGCAGCTTAACGATGAACACTGAAGCTTTCTTT. Translating gives CASSLTMNTEAFF. The chain employs TRBV7-7 and TRBJ1-1; D is ambiguous. CDR1 SSHAT and CDR2 FNYEAQ come from the germline V gene (reference sequence). This CDR3 comprises 13 residues.

This clonotype was seen many times. The gene calls are TRBV28 and TRBJ2-4, with 13 bases fitting TRBD2. Trimming removed 4 bases from V and 3 bases from J; junction bases left unmatched: 3. Germline assignment: CDR1 MDHEN and CDR2 SYDVKM. This CDR3 comprises 16 residues. CDR3 DNA sequence: TGTGCCAGCAGTTCAGGACTAGCGGGGGTCAAAAACATTCAGTACTTC. It specifies CASSSGLAGVKNIQYF. Supplemented by reference TRBV28 and TRBJ2-4, the full variable domain reads DVKVTQSSRYLVKRTGEKVFLECVQDMDHENMFWYRQDPGLGLRLIYFSYDVKMKEKGDIPEGYSVSREKKERFSLILESASTNQTSMYLCASSSGLAGVKNIQYFGAGTRLSVL.

This clonotype came up many times. The chain employs TRBV12-3 or TRBV12-4 and TRBJ2-2; perhaps TRBD1 as D (6 bases). V lost 5 bases to trimming and J lost 0 bases, with 10 bases between them. The CDR3 consists of 15 residues. The CDR3 is CASSGQNANTGELFF. The CDR3 DNA reads as TGTGCCAGCAGTGGACAGAACGCGAACACCGGGGAGCTGTTTTTT.

The table lists this clonotype with many counts. CDR3 coding DNA: TGTGCCAGCCTGGGACAGAGCACTGGGGCCAACGTCCTGACTTTC. It specifies CASLGQSTGANVLTF. This chain joins TRBV28 and TRBJ2-6; 7 bases align to TRBD1. Trimming cost V 8 bases and J 2 bases; bases outside gene matches: 6. The germline V gene has CDR1 MDHEN and CDR2 SYDVKM. The CDR3 sequence is 15 residues long.

Only a few counts were recorded for this clonotype. This chain uses TRBV29-1 with TRBJ2-6, with D hard to call. CDR3 length equals 14 residues. Germline lookup yields CDR1 SQVTM and CDR2 ANQGSEA. Trimming shortened V by 2 bases and J by 0 bases, and 5 bases separated the two germline ends. The CDR3 loop is CSVESFSGANVLTF. In nucleotides, the CDR3 is TGCAGCGTTGAAAGTTTCTCTGGGGCCAACGTCCTGACTTTC.

V is TRBV10-3 and J is TRBJ2-5, with 7 bases lining up with TRBD1. Trimming at V came to 9 bases and at J to 1 base, leaving 2 bases not matched to a gene. The CDR3 loop spans 12 amino acids. CDR1 and CDR2 (germline): ENHRY, SYGVKD. The CDR3 nucleotides read TGTGCCATAGCAGGGGGCCAAGAGACCCAGTACTTC. Translating it yields CAIAGGQETQYF.

In its sample, this clonotype was seen many times. CDR3 region: CASSLGTSVSNEQFF. The CDR3 DNA reads TGTGCCAGCAGCTTGGGGACTAGCGTAAGCAATGAGCAGTTCTTC. The V and J genes are TRBV7-8 and TRBJ2-1, with TRBD2 identical over 10 bases. The germline V gene has CDR1 SGHVS and CDR2 FQNEAQ. V shed 3 bases, J shed 6 bases, and the junction held 5 bases outside the gene matches. This CDR3 has 15 amino acids.